The clone carrying this TCR beta chain has a single count. Clones were sequenced by immunoSEQ multiplex PCR, and TCRdb holds only the in-frame ones, with some missing. This table holds about 76,000 clones, less than 90% found once. There are 14 residues in the CDR3. Trimming pared 0 bases from V and 5 bases from J, leaving 10 bases between. Germline V lookup: CDR1 LGHNA, CDR2 YNFKEQ. The data were obtained in a study of OX40 agonist ivuxolimab in advanced cancers. The sequence came from an adult with an advanced solid tumor such as melanoma, head and neck, liver or kidney cancer. Sequenced here: CD4+ or CD8+ T cells sorted from blood, sampled in a trial of the OX40 agonist ivuxolimab. The J gene is TRBJ2-5, the V gene TRBV4-2; TRBD2 is a possible D gene (6 bases). The CDR3 nucleotides read TGTGCCAGCAGCCAAGAGGAGGGTTGGGAGACCCAGTACTTC. This sequence encodes CASSQEEGWETQYF.